This T cell receptor (beta chain) was recorded in a study of shared clonotypes between healthy human individuals. The study's findings and limits: It was anticipated that sequencing depth would influence how many clonotypes donors shared. The researchers took only blood, and tissue repertoires probably look different.

Germline V lookup: CDR1 SGHRS, CDR2 YFSETQ. With V trimmed by 5 bases and J by 4 bases, 12 bases remained unmatched. CDR3 length: 17 amino acids. In the case of this clone: Its target is unknown.

Samples underwent the assay at deep level. TCRdb's table, derived via immunoSEQ multiplex PCR, lists solely in-frame clones and lacks some. Of 450,000 to 650,000 clones in the sample, 70% to 80% were seen once. The sample taken for sequencing was PBMCs. The chain couples TRBV5-1 to TRBJ2-3, with 11 bases matching TRBD2. This clonotype was obtained from a woman aged 35 to 49 in good health. Some clones in this sample may be carry-over from other donors' samples. The CDR3 region is CASRMGLAGGSADTQYF. The CDR3 bases are TGCGCCAGCAGAATGGGGCTAGCGGGAGGCTCGGCAGATACGCAGTATTTT. Combining the CDR3 with reference TRBV5-1 and TRBJ2-3 gives the whole variable domain KAGVTQTPRYLIKTRGQQVTLSCSPISGHRSVSWYQQTPGQGLQFLFEYFSETQRNKGNFPGRFSGRQFSNSRSEMNVSTLELGDSALYLCASRMGLAGGSADTQYFGPGTRLTVL.